This T cell receptor beta chain was sequenced during a study of neurological immune-mediated disorders. Study-level findings and limits: No sharing of CDR3 amino acid sequences was observed among expanded clones across subjects, suggesting private repertoires in all groups. Patients with HTLV-1-associated myelopathy had the highest level of TCR clonal expansion, whereas patients with multiple sclerosis had the lowest level, falling beneath the level found in healthy controls.

5'RACE with 10-nucleotide random UMIs generated the cDNA. TCRdb reanalysed the 5' RACE reads using MiXCR and keeps one entry per CDR3 protein. The sample lists 35,000 to 55,000 distinct CDR3 sequences, over 6% occurring once. CDR1 and CDR2 (germline): SGHRS, YFSETQ. V dropped 1 base and J dropped 5 bases, with 9 bases sitting between them. This CDR3 contains 13 residues. Sorted libraries came from 1 million CD4+ or CD8+ T cells. In this sample, this clonotype turned up many times. Its antigen is unknown. Sequencing input: CD4+ T cells from blood. J is TRBJ2-5 and V is TRBV5-1; D gene ambiguous. The clonotype originates from a middle-aged woman in good health. As DNA, the CDR3 is TGCGCCAGCAGCTTGATTTCCGCGGAGACCCAGTACTTC. Its protein is CASSLISAETQYF. The complete variable domain, with remaining parts taken from reference TRBV5-1 and TRBJ2-5, reads KAGVTQTPRYLIKTRGQQVTLSCSPISGHRSVSWYQQTPGQGLQFLFEYFSETQRNKGNFPGRFSGRQFSNSRSEMNVSTLELGDSALYLCASSLISAETQYFGPGTRLLVL.